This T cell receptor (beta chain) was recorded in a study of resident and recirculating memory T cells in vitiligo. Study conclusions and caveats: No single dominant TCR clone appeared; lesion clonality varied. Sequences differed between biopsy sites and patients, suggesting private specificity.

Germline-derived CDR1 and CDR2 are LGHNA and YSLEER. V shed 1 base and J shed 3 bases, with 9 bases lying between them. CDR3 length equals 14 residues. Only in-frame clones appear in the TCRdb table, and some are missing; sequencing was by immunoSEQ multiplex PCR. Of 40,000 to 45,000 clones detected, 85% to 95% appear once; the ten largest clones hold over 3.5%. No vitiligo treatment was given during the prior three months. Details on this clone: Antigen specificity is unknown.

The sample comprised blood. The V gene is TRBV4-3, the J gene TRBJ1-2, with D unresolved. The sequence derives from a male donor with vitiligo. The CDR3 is CASSQVARHYGYTF. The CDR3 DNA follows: TGCGCCAGCAGCCAAGTAGCGCGTCACTATGGCTACACCTTC.